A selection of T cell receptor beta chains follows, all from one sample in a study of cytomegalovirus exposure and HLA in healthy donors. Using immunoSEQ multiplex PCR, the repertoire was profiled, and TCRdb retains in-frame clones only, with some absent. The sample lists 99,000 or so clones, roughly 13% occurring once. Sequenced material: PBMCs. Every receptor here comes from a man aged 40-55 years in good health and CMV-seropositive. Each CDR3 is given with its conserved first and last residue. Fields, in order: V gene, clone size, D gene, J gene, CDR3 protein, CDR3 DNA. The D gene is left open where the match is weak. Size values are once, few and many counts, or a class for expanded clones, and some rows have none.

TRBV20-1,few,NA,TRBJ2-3,CSALAAVTQYF,TGCAGTGCCCTGGCCGCCGTTACGCAGTATTTT
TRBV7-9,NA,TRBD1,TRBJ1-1,CASSLKDREAFF,TGTGCCAGCAGCCTTAAGGACAGGGAGGCTTTCTTT
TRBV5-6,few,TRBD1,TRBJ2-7,CASSLGLVGGGEQYF,TGTGCCAGCAGCTTGGGCCTGGTAGGGGGCGGCGAGCAGTACTTC
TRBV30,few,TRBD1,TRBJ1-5,CAWTRGQGQPQHF,TGTGCCTGGACCAGGGGACAGGGCCAGCCCCAGCATTTT
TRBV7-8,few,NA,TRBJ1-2,CASSRTEYDYGYTF,TGTGCCAGCAGCAGAACTGAGTACGATTATGGCTACACCTTC
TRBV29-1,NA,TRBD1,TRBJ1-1,CSVAFDRGGTEAFF,TGCAGCGTAGCCTTCGACAGGGGAGGCACTGAAGCTTTCTTT
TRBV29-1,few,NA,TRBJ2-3,CSVEDPGTDTQYF,TGCAGCGTTGAAGATCCGGGCACAGATACGCAGTATTTT
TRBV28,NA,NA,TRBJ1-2,CATQSGPVGLGEGYTF,TGTGCCACCCAAAGTGGGCCAGTCGGCCTGGGAGAGGGCTACACCTTC
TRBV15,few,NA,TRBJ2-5,CATSNGVQETQYF,TGTGCCACCAGCAACGGAGTCCAAGAGACCCAGTACTTC
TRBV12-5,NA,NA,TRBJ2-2,CASGLVRLAANTGELFF,TGTGCTAGTGGTTTGGTACGCCTAGCAGCGAACACCGGGGAGCTGTTTTTT
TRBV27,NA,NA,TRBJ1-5,CASSLSREDQLQHF,TGTGCCAGCAGCTTAAGTAGGGAGGATCAGCTCCAGCATTTT
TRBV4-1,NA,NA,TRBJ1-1,CASSQPELTGTEAFF,TGCGCCAGCAGCCAACCTGAGTTGACAGGCACTGAAGCTTTCTTT
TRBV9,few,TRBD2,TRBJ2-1,CASSSSGSSYNEQFF,TGTGCCAGCAGCTCCAGCGGGAGCTCCTACAATGAGCAGTTCTTC
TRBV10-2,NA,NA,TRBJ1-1,CASRVQGTPATEAFF,TGCGCCAGCAGAGTTCAGGGAACCCCTGCCACTGAAGCTTTCTTT